Sequencing of this TCR beta chain was carried out in a study of OX40 agonist ivuxolimab in advanced cancers. Turning to the study itself: Treatment of patients was with ivuxolimab, an agonistic anti-OX40 (CD134) antibody. Findings and limits, study-wide: Undetermined was the antigen specificity of the expanded peripheral T cells. More expanded clones were seen, on average, in CD8+ T cells than in CD4+. There was clonal expansion of CD4+ and CD8+ blood T cells by week 6 at 0.1 to 3.0 mg/kg.

TCRdb's copy holds only in-frame clones and misses some; the assay was immunoSEQ multiplex PCR. This table has tens of thousands of clones, about 86% appearing once. As concerns this clone: The antigen remains undetermined.

The material was CD4+ or CD8+ T cells sorted from blood, obtained in a trial of the OX40 agonist ivuxolimab. The receptor was derived from an adult with an advanced solid tumor such as melanoma, head and neck, liver or kidney cancer.

In DNA form, the CDR3 reads TGCGCCAGCAGCCAAGGGGATATCGCGGAGACCCAGTACTTC. The encoded protein is CASSQGDIAETQYF. The V call is TRBV4-3, the J call TRBJ2-5; D remains ambiguous. CDR3 length equals 14 residues. The germline V and J ends were trimmed by 1 base and 5 bases, with 11 bases remaining between them. CDR1 is LGHNA, CDR2 YSLEER, per germline.